This T cell receptor beta chain was sequenced during a study of blood T cell repertoires in COVID-19. Per the original methods: How many nucleated cells were present was estimated from reference gene primer amplification. TCRdb's table, derived via immunoSEQ multiplex PCR, lists solely in-frame clones and lacks some. That table gives V, J and clone size, and the DNA gave D and trimming. This sample carries 200,000 to 300,000 clones, around 88% of them seen once, and the ten largest clones take 0.95% to 1.5%. Ages ranged from about 18 to 89 years, with residence in around 24 US areas. Assignment of participants to cohorts was predicated upon participant-reported clinical history. The junction had 15 bases not matched to a gene; V was cut back by 6 bases and J by 2 bases. Germline V gene data show CDR1 as MDHEN and CDR2 as SYDVKM. There are 18 residues in the CDR3.

Sequencing was done on a sample of PBMCs or T cells enriched from blood (not recorded which). V is TRBV28 and J is TRBJ2-5, with TRBD1 matching 10 bases. This clonotype was obtained from a woman aged 40-49 years with acute COVID-19. CDR3 amino acids: CASSSGTGALKTQETQYF. The CDR3 DNA follows: TGTGCCAGCAGCTCCGGGACAGGGGCGTTAAAAACTCAAGAGACCCAGTACTTC.